This entry lists 22 T cell receptor beta chains sequenced from one sample in a study of T cells in localized non-small cell lung cancer. Using immunoSEQ multiplex PCR, the repertoire was profiled, and TCRdb retains in-frame clones only, with some absent. The sample shows about 28,000 clones, approximately 90% of them seen only once. The sample was peripheral blood mononuclear cells, taken before any cancer treatment. The source is a woman aged 35 to 75 with stage III lung adenocarcinoma.

V is TRBV19 and J is TRBJ2-7; the match to TRBD1 covers 10 bases. The length of the CDR3 is 15 residues. V gave up 5 bases and J gave up 5 bases; unmatched junction bases: 9. The germline gives CDR1 LNHDA, CDR2 SQIVND (reference sequence). DNA of the CDR3: TGTGCCAGTAGTGCACGGGACAGGGGATATCACGAGCAGTACTTC. Amino acid sequence: CASSARDRGYHEQYF.

The chain recombines TRBV5-1 with TRBJ1-1; D gene ambiguous. Germline loops: CDR1 SGHRS, CDR2 YFSETQ. Trimming left V 0 bases short and J 4 bases short, with 13 bases between. The CDR3 loop spans 15 amino acids. CDR3 loop: CASSLGGERSTEAFF. The CDR3 DNA reads as TGCGCCAGCAGCTTGGGTGGCGAGCGGAGCACTGAAGCTTTCTTT.

The chain is built from TRBV5-4 and TRBJ1-1; 7 bases match TRBD1. V dropped 4 bases and J dropped 1; count of bases not matched to a gene: 7. The CDR3 covers 15 residues. Germline CDR1 is SGHNT and CDR2 is YYREEE (reference sequence). The CDR3, as DNA: TGTGCCAGCAGCGCAAGACAGGGACCGAACACTGAAGCTTTCTTT. The encoded protein is CASSARQGPNTEAFF.

This chain joins TRBV28 and TRBJ1-4; 9 positions agree with TRBD1. The CDR3 runs to 17 residues. Trimming removed 5 bases from V and 4 bases from J; junction bases left unmatched: 11. Germline V lookup: CDR1 MDHEN, CDR2 SYDVKM. CDR3 coding DNA: TGTGCCAGCAGTCAAACAGGGGGCTCAGTGGATAATGAAAAACTGTTTTTT. It translates to CASSQTGGSVDNEKLFF.

The chain couples TRBV15 to TRBJ2-3; TRBD2 agrees at 8 bases. This CDR3 has 14 amino acids. Germline loops: CDR1 LNHNV, CDR2 YYDKDF (reference sequence). Trimming at V came to 3 bases and at J to 5 bases, leaving 4 bases not matched to a gene. CDR3 region: CATSSRAGGDTQYF. As DNA, the CDR3 is TGTGCCACCAGCAGCCGGGCGGGAGGAGATACGCAGTATTTT.

The CDR3 spells CASSIDDSYEQYF. CDR3 DNA sequence: TGTGCCAGTAGTATAGATGACTCCTACGAGCAGTACTTC. V and J are TRBV19 and TRBJ2-7; the D is unclear. This CDR3 is 13 amino acids long. V was cut by 0 bases and J by 0 bases, with 3 bases left in between. CDR1 and CDR2 (germline): LNHDA, SQIVND (reference sequence).

The chain joins TRBV5-1 to TRBJ2-2; D may correspond to TRBD1 or TRBD2 (5 bases each). Germline CDR1 and CDR2: SGHRS and YFSETQ. The CDR3 is made up of 15 amino acids. The ends were cut back, 4 bases at V and 0 bases at J, with 10 bases in the middle. CDR3 in DNA: TGCGCCAGCAGCCCCGGGACGGCGAACACCGGGGAGCTGTTTTTT. Translation: CASSPGTANTGELFF.

This chain joins TRBV2 and TRBJ2-7; D is unresolved. The CDR3 covers 13 residues. Germline CDR1 reads SNHLY; CDR2 reads FYNNEI. Trimming pared 4 bases from V and 6 bases from J, leaving 13 bases between. CDR3 coding DNA: TGTGCCAGCAGTGGACTGTTGGGCCTCGAGCAGTACTTC. The encoded protein is CASSGLLGLEQYF.

This chain connects TRBV6-5 to TRBJ1-4; 7 nucleotides align to TRBD1. The J segment lost 8 bases and the V segment lost 6 bases, leaving 9 bases of the junction unmatched. Germline CDR1 reads MNHEY; CDR2 reads SVGAGI. This CDR3 has 14 amino acids. CDR3 sequence: CASSRQGVGEKLFF. DNA of the CDR3: TGTGCCAGCAGCCGACAGGGAGTAGGGGAAAAACTGTTTTTT.

This clone was detected only once. The CDR3 loop is CASSLAGDGFAEAFF. The CDR3 DNA follows: TGTGCCAGCAGCTTGGCAGGTGATGGGTTCGCTGAAGCTTTCTTT. This chain links TRBV5-5 with TRBJ1-1; D gene uncertain. Trimming cost V 0 bases and J 6 bases, with 15 bases left between them. Germline CDR1 is SGHKS and CDR2 is YYEKEE (reference sequence). The CDR3 loop spans 15 amino acids. Full variable domain (outside the CDR3, taken from reference TRBV5-5 and TRBJ1-1): DAGVTQSPTHLIKTRGQQVTLRCSPISGHKSVSWYQQVLGQGPQFIFQYYEKEERGRGNFPDRFSARQFPNYSSELNVNALLLGDSALYLCASSLAGDGFAEAFFGQGTRLTVV.

The rearrangement uses TRBV10-3 and TRBJ2-7; TRBD2 is a possible D gene (6 bases). Between the trimmed V and J ends, which lost 0 bases and 8 bases, there was a span of 8 bases. CDR1 ENHRY and CDR2 SYGVKD come from the germline V gene. The CDR3 is made up of 12 amino acids. The CDR3 DNA reads as TGTGCCATCAGTGAGTCCGGGGGTAAGCAGTACTTC. This codes for CAISESGGKQYF.

This clone has only one observation. The chain has TRBV6-1 and TRBJ2-1, with 10 nucleotides matching TRBD2. CDR3 length: 15 amino acids. Germline-derived CDR1 and CDR2 are MNHNS and SASEGT. V lost 6 bases, J lost 7 bases, and 9 bases stayed unmatched. The CDR3 coding sequence is TGTGCCAGCAGCACAGGACTAGCGGAATCGAATGAGCAGTTCTTC. Translated, it gives CASSTGLAESNEQFF.

J is TRBJ2-1 and V is TRBV19, with TRBD2 as a possible D gene (5 bases). Germline assignment: CDR1 LNHDA and CDR2 SQIVND (reference sequence). Between the trimmed V and J ends, which lost 3 bases and 7 bases, there was a span of 10 bases. The CDR3 extends over 13 amino acids. The CDR3 region is CASSILLANEQFF. The CDR3, as DNA: TGTGCCAGTAGTATTCTTTTAGCGAATGAGCAGTTCTTC.

The chain uses TRBV10-3 and TRBJ2-1; TRBD2 aligns across 11 bases. The CDR3 consists of 15 residues. J was trimmed by 9 bases and V by 5 bases; bases with no gene match: 9. Germline CDR1 is ENHRY and CDR2 is SYGVKD. CDR3 coding DNA: TGTGCCATCAGTCCTACTAGCGGGAGCCAGGGTGAGCAGTTCTTC. Translated, it gives CAISPTSGSQGEQFF.

V and J are TRBV5-8 and TRBJ2-5, with 13 nucleotides matching TRBD2. V shed 4 bases and J 5 bases; nucleotides not matched to a gene: 11. This CDR3 has 17 amino acids. Germline V gene lookup returns CDR1 SGHTS and CDR2 YDEGEE. This chain's CDR3 is CASSPGLAGSTGETQYF. The CDR3 bases are TGTGCCAGCAGCCCGGGACTAGCGGGATCTACGGGGGAGACCCAGTACTTC. The full variable domain, its missing parts supplied by reference TRBV5-8 and TRBJ2-5, is EAGVTQSPTHLIKTRGQQATLRCSPISGHTSVYWYQQALGLGLQFLLWYDEGEERNRGNFPPRFSGRQFPNYSSELNVNALELEDSALYLCASSPGLAGSTGETQYFGPGTRLLVL.

This clone was seen only once. The J gene is TRBJ2-1, the V gene TRBV25-1; D may be TRBD1 (7 bases). The germline CDR1 and CDR2 sequences are MGHDK and SYGVNS. The length of the CDR3 is 16 residues. V was trimmed by 4 bases and J by 6 bases, leaving 19 bases between them. Here the CDR3 reads CASSGSNYRGGNEQFF. The CDR3 nucleotides are TGTGCCAGCAGTGGCTCTAATTACAGGGGAGGCAATGAGCAGTTCTTC.

This clone was counted between two and nine times. The genes are TRBV5-6 and TRBJ2-7; a weak D match, TRBD1 (5 bases). V lost 2 bases to trimming and J lost 2 bases, with 8 bases between them. CDR1 is SGHDT and CDR2 is YYEEEE in the germline V gene. The CDR3 consists of 13 residues. The CDR3 DNA is TGTGCCAGCAGCTTAGCACAGGCCTACGAGCAGTACTTC. Protein: CASSLAQAYEQYF.

This clone was picked up one time. This sequence joins TRBV28 and TRBJ1-5, with unresolved D. The CDR3 is 16 residues long. V lost 1 base and J lost 10, with 20 bases in between. The V gene's germline CDR1 is MDHEN and CDR2 SYDVKM. In DNA, the CDR3 is TGTGCCAGCAGTTTATTCCGCGCGACTATGGCTCGTCCCCAGCATTTT. Its protein is CASSLFRATMARPQHF.

The rearrangement uses TRBV6-1 and TRBJ1-4; 7 nucleotides agree with TRBD1. Germline V CDR1 and CDR2: MNHNS, SASEGT. CDR3 length equals 15 residues. V lost 7 bases, J lost 7 bases, and 12 bases stayed unmatched. In nucleotides, the CDR3 is TGTGCCAGCAACGATTCGGGACAGTATAGTGAAAAACTGTTTTTT. The encoded protein is CASNDSGQYSEKLFF.

The V gene is TRBV2, the J gene TRBJ2-5, with a weak D call TRBD1 (5 bases). V was trimmed by 7 bases and J by 2 bases, leaving 11 bases between them. Germline lookup yields CDR1 SNHLY and CDR2 FYNNEI. The CDR3 consists of 13 residues. The CDR3 region is CASNPQVQETQYF. The DNA of the CDR3 is TGTGCCAGCAACCCACAGGTACAAGAGACCCAGTACTTC.

The chain recombines TRBV7-9 with TRBJ2-5; D gene unclear. V shed 3 bases and J shed 4 bases, with 9 bases lying between them. This CDR3 contains 13 residues. Germline V gene sequence: CDR1 SEHNR, CDR2 FQNEAQ (reference sequence). CDR3 in amino acids: CASSLSTGETQYF. In DNA form, the CDR3 reads TGTGCCAGCAGCTTGTCTACGGGAGAGACCCAGTACTTC.

In its sample, this clone was seen once. The V call is TRBV30, the J call TRBJ2-1; TRBD2 matches at 11 bases. This CDR3 is 13 amino acids long. The junction had 6 bases not matched to a gene; V was cut back by 5 bases and J by 9 bases. In germline, CDR1 is GTSNPN, CDR2 SVGIG (reference sequence). The CDR3: CAWDLAGGGEQFF. The CDR3 DNA reads as TGTGCCTGGGATCTAGCGGGAGGAGGTGAGCAGTTCTTC.